The sequence of this TCR beta chain was determined in a study of CD8+ T cells in alopecia areata. Study in general: The authors scored treated patients' severity by affected scalp percentage.

The sample's treatment: oral pan-JAK inhibitor, 5-10 mg twice daily. The germline V gene encodes CDR1 SEHNR and CDR2 FQNEAQ (reference sequence). The CDR3 covers 14 residues. Trimming took 8 bases from V and 0 from J, leaving 10 bases between them. RNA was isolated and reverse transcribed to cDNA, the sequencing template. TCRdb's table, derived via immunoSEQ multiplex PCR, lists solely in-frame clones and lacks some. This table holds 100,000 to 150,000 clones, roughly 55% found once. The sequencing used CD4+ T cells sorted from blood, collected at week 4, from a patient treated with tofacitinib. The origin of this receptor is a human donor with alopecia areata. The chain joins TRBV7-9 to TRBJ2-2; D gene unclear. As DNA, the CDR3 is TGTGCCAGCTTGTCAGTACCGAACACCGGGGAGCTGTTTTTT. It translates to CASLSVPNTGELFF.